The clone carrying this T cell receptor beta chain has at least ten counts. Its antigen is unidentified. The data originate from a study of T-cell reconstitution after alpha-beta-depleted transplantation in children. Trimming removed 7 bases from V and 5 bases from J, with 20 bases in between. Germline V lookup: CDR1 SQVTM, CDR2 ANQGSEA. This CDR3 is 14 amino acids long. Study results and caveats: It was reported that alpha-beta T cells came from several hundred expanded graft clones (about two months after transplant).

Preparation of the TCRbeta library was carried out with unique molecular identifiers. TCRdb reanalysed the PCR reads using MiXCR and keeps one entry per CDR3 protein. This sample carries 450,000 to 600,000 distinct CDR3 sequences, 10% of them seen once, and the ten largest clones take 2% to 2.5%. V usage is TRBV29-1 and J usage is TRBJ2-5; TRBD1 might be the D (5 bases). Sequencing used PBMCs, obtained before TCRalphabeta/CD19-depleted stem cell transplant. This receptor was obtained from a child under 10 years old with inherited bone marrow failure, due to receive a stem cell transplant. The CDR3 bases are TGCAGCGCCGAAGGCGGTCAGGGCGGTGAGACCCAGTACTTC. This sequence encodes CSAEGGQGGETQYF.